This T cell receptor (beta chain) was captured by sequencing in a study of T cell responses to AZD1222 COVID-19 vaccine. Overall study: The study pooled second doses at about 4 or about 12 weeks. Overall study results and limits: Dominant CD4 TCR responses targeted spike regions 160-218 and 743-854. Mostly white British, mostly female donors; authors suggested clonal diversity may be underestimated. No day 14 peak samples; only post-peak repertoires were characterized.

Worth noting for this clone: The antigen remains unidentified.

Repertoires were generated with immunoSEQ multiplex PCR, while TCRdb's copy carries only in-frame clones and drops some. The sample consists of approximately 91,000 clones, over 75% of them appearing once. This receptor was identified in an adult in good health. Source: peripheral blood, taken on day 0 of AZD1222 vaccination.

CDR3 sequence: CASSLVVAMIGTENYGYTF. The CDR3 coding sequence is TGTGCCAGCAGTTTGGTTGTGGCTATGATAGGAACTGAAAACTATGGCTACACCTTC. The chain joins TRBV28 to TRBJ1-2; no clear D. This CDR3 is 19 amino acids long. V dropped 3 bases and J dropped 2 bases, with 25 bases sitting between them. CDR1 is MDHEN and CDR2 is SYDVKM in the germline V gene.